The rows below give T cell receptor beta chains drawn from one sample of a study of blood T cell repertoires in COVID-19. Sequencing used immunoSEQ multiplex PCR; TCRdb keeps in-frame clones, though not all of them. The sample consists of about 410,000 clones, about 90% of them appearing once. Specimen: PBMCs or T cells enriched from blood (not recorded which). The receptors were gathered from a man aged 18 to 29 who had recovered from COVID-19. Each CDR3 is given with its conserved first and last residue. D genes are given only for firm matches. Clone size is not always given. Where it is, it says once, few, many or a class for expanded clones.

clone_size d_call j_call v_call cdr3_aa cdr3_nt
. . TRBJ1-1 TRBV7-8 CASSLDGVVNTEAFF TGTGCCAGCAGCTTAGACGGGGTCGTGAACACTGAAGCTTTCTTT
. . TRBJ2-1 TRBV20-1 CSASPHFRGHNEQFF TGCAGTGCTAGTCCTCATTTCCGAGGGCACAATGAGCAGTTCTTC
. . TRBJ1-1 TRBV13 CASSFNRKSNTEAFF TGTGCCAGCAGCTTCAACAGGAAGTCCAACACTGAAGCTTTCTTT
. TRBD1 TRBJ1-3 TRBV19 CASSGRGQSSGNTIYF TGTGCCAGTAGTGGGCGGGGACAGTCGTCTGGAAACACCATATATTTT
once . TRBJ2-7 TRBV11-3 CASSSRGGVSYEQYF TGTGCCAGCAGCTCGAGAGGGGGGGTTAGCTACGAGCAGTACTTC
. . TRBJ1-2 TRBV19 CASRRDSFNYGYTF TGTGCCAGTAGAAGGGACTCCTTTAACTATGGCTACACCTTC
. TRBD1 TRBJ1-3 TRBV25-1 CASSSDRDFHGNTIYF TGTGCCAGCAGTTCGGACAGGGACTTTCACGGAAACACCATATATTTT
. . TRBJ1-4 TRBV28 CASTRSGVTNEKLFF TGTGCCAGCACCAGATCAGGGGTGACTAATGAAAAACTGTTTTTT
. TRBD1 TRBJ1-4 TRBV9 CASSVDRVGEKLFF TGTGCCAGCAGCGTTGACAGGGTAGGAGAAAAACTGTTTTTT
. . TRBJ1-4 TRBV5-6 CASSLRTDNEKLFF TGTGCCAGCAGCTTGCGAACAGATAATGAAAAACTGTTTTTT
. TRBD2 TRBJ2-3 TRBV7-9 CASSWGGSTDTQYF TGTGCCAGCAGCTGGGGGGGAAGCACAGATACGCAGTATTTT
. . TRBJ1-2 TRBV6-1 CASSEEQSRSFGYTF TGTGCCAGCAGTGAGGAGCAGTCCCGCAGCTTCGGCTACACCTTC
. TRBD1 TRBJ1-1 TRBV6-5 CASSRGQGFSEAFF TGTGCCAGCAGTAGGGGACAGGGCTTCTCTGAAGCTTTCTTT
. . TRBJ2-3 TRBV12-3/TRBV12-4 CASRGDTQYF TGTGCCAGTCGGGGGGATACGCAGTATTTT
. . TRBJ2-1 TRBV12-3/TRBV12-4 CASSARLVEQFF TGTGCCAGCAGTGCCCGACTGGTTGAGCAGTTCTTC
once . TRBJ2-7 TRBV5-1 CASSLVGEQYF TGCGCCAGCAGCTTGGTCGGCGAGCAGTACTTC
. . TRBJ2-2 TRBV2 CASSATGPGELFF TGTGCCAGCAGTGCCACAGGGCCCGGGGAGCTGTTTTTT
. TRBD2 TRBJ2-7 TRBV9 CASSVGPSGRAHEQYF TGTGCCAGCAGCGTAGGACCCAGCGGGAGGGCCCACGAGCAGTACTTC
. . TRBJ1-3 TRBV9 CASSPNTPGGHLLSGNTIYF TGTGCCAGCAGCCCGAACACTCCTGGGGGACACCTATTGTCCGGAAACACCATATATTTT
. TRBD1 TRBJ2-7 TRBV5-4 CASSQGQGPYEQYF TGTGCCAGCAGCCAGGGACAGGGGCCTTACGAGCAGTACTTC
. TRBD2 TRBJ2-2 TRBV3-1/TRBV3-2 CASSQTPGISGGNTGELFF TGTGCCAGCAGCCAGACCCCTGGGATTAGCGGGGGCAACACCGGGGAGCTGTTTTTT
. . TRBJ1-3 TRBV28 CASSSGHPGNTIYF TGTGCCAGCAGTTCGGGACACCCTGGAAACACCATATATTTT
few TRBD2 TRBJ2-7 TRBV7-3 CASSPIAGGPYEQYF TGTGCCAGCAGCCCGATAGCGGGAGGTCCCTACGAGCAGTACTTC